The rows below give T cell receptor beta chains drawn from one sample of a study of blood T cell repertoires in COVID-19. Libraries were prepared by immunoSEQ multiplex PCR; TCRdb keeps only in-frame clonotypes and omits some of them. Altogether a few hundred thousand clones are present, roughly 89% being singletons, with the ten largest covering roughly 5%. The specimen sequenced was peripheral blood. Every receptor here comes from a woman aged 40-49 years who had recovered from COVID-19. Both conserved end residues are part of each CDR3.

cdr3_aa,v_call,j_call
CASSPGQRFTDTQYF,TRBV7-9,TRBJ2-3
CASSPVRDTGELFF,TRBV18,TRBJ2-2
CASSLMTDTQYF,TRBV2,TRBJ2-3
CAISESSGQRLTPAGNTIYF,TRBV10-3,TRBJ1-3
CASSPDFGSYNEQFF,TRBV27,TRBJ2-1
CASSSTLGTSQVQETQYF,TRBV5-6,TRBJ2-5
CASTRTDGASPLHF,TRBV27,TRBJ1-6
CASSPGQGPSPLHF,TRBV28,TRBJ1-6
CASSQGGSDTQYF,TRBV3-1/TRBV3-2,TRBJ2-3
CASTPPSGATNEKLFF,TRBV28,TRBJ1-4
CASSVDRDGSGANVLTF,TRBV9,TRBJ2-6
CASSLGTGSNLDTQYF,TRBV7-3,TRBJ2-3
CATSDPDTYGYTF,TRBV24-1,TRBJ1-2
CASSFGHYNEQFF,TRBV27,TRBJ2-1
CASRDATGTYEQYF,TRBV6-5,TRBJ2-7
CATRQDPAGGYTF,TRBV6-4,TRBJ1-2
CASSPEQAVQPQHF,TRBV18,TRBJ1-5
CASSPQGSGNTIYF,TRBV3-1/TRBV3-2,TRBJ1-3
CASSLGRDYGYTF,TRBV12-3/TRBV12-4,TRBJ1-2
CASSPPGTNTGELFF,TRBV7-3,TRBJ2-2
CASSLMNSAGEKLFF,TRBV7-8,TRBJ1-4
CASGLLTGTGTGELFF,TRBV12-5,TRBJ2-2
CATQPGTGNYGYTF,TRBV19,TRBJ1-2
CASSALSSGMTKNIQYF,TRBV5-6,TRBJ2-4
CASSRTGNGEQFF,TRBV12-3/TRBV12-4,TRBJ2-1
CASSPGQGENTIYF,TRBV21-1,TRBJ1-3
CAISETGVYQPQHF,TRBV10-3,TRBJ1-5
CASSLQGSTEAFF,TRBV28,TRBJ1-1
CASSLGRQTGAFYYEQYF,TRBV12-1,TRBJ2-7
CATSREGGGQETQYF,TRBV15,TRBJ2-5
CSVDPRRVEAFF,TRBV29-1,TRBJ1-1
CASSQDPGLAGGRDTQYF,TRBV3-1/TRBV3-2,TRBJ2-3
CASSSTGPNEKLFF,TRBV5-1,TRBJ1-4
CASSLGTIRDSPLHF,TRBV7-9,TRBJ1-6
CASSMLQERDTQYF,TRBV19,TRBJ2-3